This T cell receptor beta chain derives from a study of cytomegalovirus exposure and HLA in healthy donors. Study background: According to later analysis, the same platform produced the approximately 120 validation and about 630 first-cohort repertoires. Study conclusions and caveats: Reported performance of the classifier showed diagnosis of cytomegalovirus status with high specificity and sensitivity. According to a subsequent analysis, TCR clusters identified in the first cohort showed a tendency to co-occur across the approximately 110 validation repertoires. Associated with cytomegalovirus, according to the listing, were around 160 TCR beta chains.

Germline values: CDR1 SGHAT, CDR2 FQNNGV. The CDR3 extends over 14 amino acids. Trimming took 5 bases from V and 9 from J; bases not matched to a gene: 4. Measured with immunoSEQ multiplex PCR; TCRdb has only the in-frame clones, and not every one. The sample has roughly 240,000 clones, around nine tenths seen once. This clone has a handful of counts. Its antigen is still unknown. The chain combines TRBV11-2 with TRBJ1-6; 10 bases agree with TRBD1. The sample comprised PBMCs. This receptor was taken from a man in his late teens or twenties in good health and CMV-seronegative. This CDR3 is CASSEDRGFSPLHF. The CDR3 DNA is TGTGCCAGCAGCGAGGACAGGGGGTTTTCACCCCTCCACTTT.